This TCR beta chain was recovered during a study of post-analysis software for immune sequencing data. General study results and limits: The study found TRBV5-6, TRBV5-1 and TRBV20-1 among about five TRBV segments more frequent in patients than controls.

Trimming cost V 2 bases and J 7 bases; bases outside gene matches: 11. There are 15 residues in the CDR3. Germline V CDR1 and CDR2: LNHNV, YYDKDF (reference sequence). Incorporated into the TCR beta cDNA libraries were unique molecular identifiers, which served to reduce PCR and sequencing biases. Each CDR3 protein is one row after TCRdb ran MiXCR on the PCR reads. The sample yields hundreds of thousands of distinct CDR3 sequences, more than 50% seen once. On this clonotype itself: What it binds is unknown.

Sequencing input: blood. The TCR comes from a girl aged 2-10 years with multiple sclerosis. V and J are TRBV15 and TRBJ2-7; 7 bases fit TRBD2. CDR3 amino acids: CATSRLADLYNEQYF. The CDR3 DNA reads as TGTGCCACCAGCAGACTAGCGGACCTATACAATGAGCAGTACTTC.